This TCR beta chain was sequenced during a study of T cells in Graves' hyperthyroidism and ophthalmopathy. Whole-study findings and limits: Peripheral blood also featured most of the thyroid clonotypes expanded above 0.001. Ophthalmopathy and stable hyperthyroidism were separated by a 13 V-J model. The model foresaw ophthalmopathy a median roughly 6 months prior to onset.

In making diagnoses, clinical symptoms, serum thyroxine and TRAb, thyroid ultrasound and orbital computed tomography were all used. The CDR3 spans 13 residues. The V end was cut by 5 bases, the J end by 5 bases, with 12 bases between. Germline assignment: CDR1 SGHVS and CDR2 FQNEAQ. This clonotype was found many times. Its target is unknown. There were TCR beta CDR3 regions amplified from RNA transcripts. With the HTBI primer set, the TCR CDR3 went through a first round of RT-PCR. In TCRdb, the multiplex PCR reads were re-called with MiXCR into one record per CDR3 protein. The table shows roughly 570,000 distinct CDR3 sequences, with 46% occurring only once.

The V call is TRBV7-8, the J call TRBJ1-2; D uncertain. The TCR comes from an adult woman with Graves' disease, either hyperthyroidism or ophthalmopathy (not recorded which). The sequencing sample was made of peripheral blood or thyroid tissue (not recorded which). In DNA form, the CDR3 reads TGTGCCAGCAGCCCACCGACGACTTATGGCTACACCTTC. This translates into CASSPPTTYGYTF.